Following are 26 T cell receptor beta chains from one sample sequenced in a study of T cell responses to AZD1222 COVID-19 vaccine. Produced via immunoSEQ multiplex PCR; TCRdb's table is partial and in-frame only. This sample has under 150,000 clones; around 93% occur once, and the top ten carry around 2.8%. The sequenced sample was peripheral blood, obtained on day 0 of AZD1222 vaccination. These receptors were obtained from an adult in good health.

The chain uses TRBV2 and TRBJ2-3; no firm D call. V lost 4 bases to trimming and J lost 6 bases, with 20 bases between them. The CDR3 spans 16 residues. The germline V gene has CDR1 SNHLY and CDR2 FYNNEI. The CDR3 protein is CASSVFRHTSIDTQYF. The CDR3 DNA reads TGTGCCAGCAGTGTTTTTCGACACACGTCAATTGATACGCAGTATTTT. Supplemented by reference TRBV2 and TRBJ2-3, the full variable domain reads EPEVTQTPSHQVTQMGQEVILRCVPISNHLYFYWYRQILGQKVEFLVSFYNNEISEKSEIFDDQFSVERPDGSNFTLKIRSTKLEDSAMYFCASSVFRHTSIDTQYFGPGTRLTVL.

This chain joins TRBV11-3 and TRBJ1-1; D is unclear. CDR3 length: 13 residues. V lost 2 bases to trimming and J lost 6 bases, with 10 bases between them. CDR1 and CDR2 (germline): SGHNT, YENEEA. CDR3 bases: TGTGCCAGCAGCTTACCCACTCGCCCTGAAGCTTTCTTT. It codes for CASSLPTRPEAFF.

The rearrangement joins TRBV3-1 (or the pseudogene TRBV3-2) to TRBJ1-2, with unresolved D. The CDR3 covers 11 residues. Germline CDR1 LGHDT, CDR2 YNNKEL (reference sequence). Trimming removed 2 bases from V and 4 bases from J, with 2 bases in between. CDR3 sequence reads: CASSQSYGYTF. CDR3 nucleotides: TGTGCCAGCAGCCAAAGCTATGGCTACACCTTC.

The CDR3 region has the DNA TGCAGTGCTAGGGACCCGGTTTTCTTT. Protein sequence: CSARDPVFF. The chain recombines TRBV20-1 with TRBJ1-1; D is unclear. The CDR3 covers 9 residues. The V gene lost 3 bases and the J gene lost 13 bases, with 9 bases spanning the gap. Per the germline V gene, CDR1 is DFQATT and CDR2 is SNEGSKA (reference sequence).

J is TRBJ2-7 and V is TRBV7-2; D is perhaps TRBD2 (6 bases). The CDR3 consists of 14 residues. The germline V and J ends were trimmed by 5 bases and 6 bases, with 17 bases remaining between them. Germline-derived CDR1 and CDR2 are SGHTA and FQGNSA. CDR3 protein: CASSRDGGRGEQYF. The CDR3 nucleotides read TGTGCCAGCAGCCGGGACGGGGGAAGGGGCGAGCAGTACTTC.

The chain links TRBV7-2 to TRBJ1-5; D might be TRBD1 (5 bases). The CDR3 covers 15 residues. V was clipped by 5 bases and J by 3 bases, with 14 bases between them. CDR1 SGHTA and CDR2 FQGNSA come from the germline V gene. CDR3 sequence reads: CASSPVTGFNQPQHF. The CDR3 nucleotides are TGTGCCAGCAGCCCGGTAACAGGTTTCAATCAGCCCCAGCATTTT.

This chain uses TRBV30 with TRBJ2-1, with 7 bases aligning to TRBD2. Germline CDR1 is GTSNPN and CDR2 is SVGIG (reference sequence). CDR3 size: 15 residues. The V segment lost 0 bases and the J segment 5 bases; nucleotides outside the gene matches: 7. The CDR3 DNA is TGTGCCTGGAGTGTACGGGCCGGGGGGAACAATGAGCAGTTCTTC. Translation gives CAWSVRAGGNNEQFF.

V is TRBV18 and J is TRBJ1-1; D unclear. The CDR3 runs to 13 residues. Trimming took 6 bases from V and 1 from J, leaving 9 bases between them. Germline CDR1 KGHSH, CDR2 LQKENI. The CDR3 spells CASSQSTNTEAFF. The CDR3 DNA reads TGTGCCAGCTCCCAATCAACGAACACTGAAGCTTTCTTT.

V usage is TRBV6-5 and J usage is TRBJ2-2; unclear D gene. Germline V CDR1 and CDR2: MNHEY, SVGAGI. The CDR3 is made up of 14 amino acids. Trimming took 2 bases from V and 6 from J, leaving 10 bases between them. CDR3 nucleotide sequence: TGTGCCAGCAGTTACGGGGAAACCCCCGGGGAGCTGTTTTTT. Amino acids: CASSYGETPGELFF.

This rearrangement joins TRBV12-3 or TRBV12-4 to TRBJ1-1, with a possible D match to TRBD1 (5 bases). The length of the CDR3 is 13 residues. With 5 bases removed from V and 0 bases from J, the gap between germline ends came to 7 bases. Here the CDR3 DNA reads TGTGCCAGCAGTCTACAGGTGAACACTGAAGCTTTCTTT. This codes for CASSLQVNTEAFF.

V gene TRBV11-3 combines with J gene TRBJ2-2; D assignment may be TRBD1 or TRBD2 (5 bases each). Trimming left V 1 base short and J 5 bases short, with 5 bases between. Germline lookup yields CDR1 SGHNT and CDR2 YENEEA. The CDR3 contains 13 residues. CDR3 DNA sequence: TGTGCCAGCAGCTTAGGGGGGACCGGGGAGCTGTTTTTT. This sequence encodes CASSLGGTGELFF.

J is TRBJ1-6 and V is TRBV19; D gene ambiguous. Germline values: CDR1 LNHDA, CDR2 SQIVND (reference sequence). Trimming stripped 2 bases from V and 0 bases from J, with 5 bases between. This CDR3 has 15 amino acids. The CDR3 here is CASSIRASYNSPLHF. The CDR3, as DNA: TGTGCCAGTAGTATAAGGGCCTCCTATAATTCACCCCTCCACTTT.

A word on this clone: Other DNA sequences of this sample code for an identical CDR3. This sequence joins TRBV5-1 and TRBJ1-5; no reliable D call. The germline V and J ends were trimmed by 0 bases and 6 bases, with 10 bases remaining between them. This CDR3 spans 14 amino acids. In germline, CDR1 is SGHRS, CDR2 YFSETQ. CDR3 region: CASSLGGNGQPQHF. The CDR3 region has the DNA TGCGCCAGCAGCTTGGGAGGGAACGGTCAGCCCCAGCATTTT.

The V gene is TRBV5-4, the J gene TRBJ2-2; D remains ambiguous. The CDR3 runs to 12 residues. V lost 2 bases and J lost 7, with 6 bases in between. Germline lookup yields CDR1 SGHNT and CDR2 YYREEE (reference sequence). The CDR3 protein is CASSLTGGELFF. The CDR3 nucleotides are TGTGCCAGCAGCTTAACGGGCGGGGAGCTGTTTTTT. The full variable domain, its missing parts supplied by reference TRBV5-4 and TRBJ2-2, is ETGVTQSPTHLIKTRGQQVTLRCSSQSGHNTVSWYQQALGQGPQFIFQYYREEENGRGNFPPRFSGLQFPNYSSELNVNALELDDSALYLCASSLTGGELFFGEGSRLTVL.

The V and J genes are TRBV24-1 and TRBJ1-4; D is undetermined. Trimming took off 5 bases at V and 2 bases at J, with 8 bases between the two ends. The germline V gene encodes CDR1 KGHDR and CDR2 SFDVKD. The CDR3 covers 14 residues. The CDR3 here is CATSGGTTNEKLFF. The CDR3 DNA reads TGTGCCACCAGTGGCGGTACGACTAATGAAAAACTGTTTTTT.

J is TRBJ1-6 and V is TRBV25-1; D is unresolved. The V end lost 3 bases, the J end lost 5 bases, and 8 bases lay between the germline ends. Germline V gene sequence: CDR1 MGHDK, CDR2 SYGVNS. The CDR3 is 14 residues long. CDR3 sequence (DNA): TGTGCCAGCAGTGACGTGGGGAATAATTCACCCCTCCACTTT. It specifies CASSDVGNNSPLHF.

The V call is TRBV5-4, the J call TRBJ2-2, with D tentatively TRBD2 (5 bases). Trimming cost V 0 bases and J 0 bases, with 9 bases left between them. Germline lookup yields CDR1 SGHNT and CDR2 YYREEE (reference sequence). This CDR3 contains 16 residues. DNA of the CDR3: TGTGCCAGCAGCTTGGGAACTAGGTCGAACACCGGGGAGCTGTTTTTT. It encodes CASSLGTRSNTGELFF.

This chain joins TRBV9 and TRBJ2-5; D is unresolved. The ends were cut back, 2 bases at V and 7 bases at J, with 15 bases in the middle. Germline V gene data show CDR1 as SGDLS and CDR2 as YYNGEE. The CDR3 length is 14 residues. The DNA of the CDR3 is TGTGCCAGCAGCGTCGATGATACTTCTGGGACCCAGTACTTC. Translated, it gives CASSVDDTSGTQYF.

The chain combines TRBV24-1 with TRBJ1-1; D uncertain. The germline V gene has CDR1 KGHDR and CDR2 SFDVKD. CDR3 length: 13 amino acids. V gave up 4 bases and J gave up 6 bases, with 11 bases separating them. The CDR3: CATSDSGRPEAFF. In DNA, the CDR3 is TGTGCCACCAGTGACTCCGGACGGCCTGAAGCTTTCTTT.

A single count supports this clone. This CDR3 is CASSYTGGWGYTF. The CDR3 DNA is TGTGCCAGCAGTTATACGGGGGGCTGGGGCTACACCTTC. The chain joins TRBV28 to TRBJ1-2, with D maybe TRBD1 (6 bases). The ends were cut back, 4 bases at V and 8 bases at J, with 14 bases in the middle. Germline V gives CDR1 MDHEN, CDR2 SYDVKM. This CDR3 comprises 13 residues.

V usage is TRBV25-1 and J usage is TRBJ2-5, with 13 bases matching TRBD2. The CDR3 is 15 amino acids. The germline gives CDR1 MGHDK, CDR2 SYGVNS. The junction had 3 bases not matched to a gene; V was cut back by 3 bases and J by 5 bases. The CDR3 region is CASSDWTSGSETQYF. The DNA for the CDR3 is TGTGCCAGCAGTGATTGGACTAGCGGGAGTGAGACCCAGTACTTC.

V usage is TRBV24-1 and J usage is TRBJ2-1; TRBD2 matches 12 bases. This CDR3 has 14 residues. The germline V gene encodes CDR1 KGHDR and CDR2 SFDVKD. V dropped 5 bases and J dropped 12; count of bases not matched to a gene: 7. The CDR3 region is CATSGGTSGSSQFF. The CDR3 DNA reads TGTGCCACCAGTGGGGGGACTAGCGGGTCCTCGCAGTTCTTC.

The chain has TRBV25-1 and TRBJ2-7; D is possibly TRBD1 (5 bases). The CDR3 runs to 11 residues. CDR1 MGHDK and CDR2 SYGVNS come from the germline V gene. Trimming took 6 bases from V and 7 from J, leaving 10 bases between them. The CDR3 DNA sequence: TGTGCCAGCAGCCAGGGTGAGGAGCAGTACTTC. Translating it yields CASSQGEEQYF.

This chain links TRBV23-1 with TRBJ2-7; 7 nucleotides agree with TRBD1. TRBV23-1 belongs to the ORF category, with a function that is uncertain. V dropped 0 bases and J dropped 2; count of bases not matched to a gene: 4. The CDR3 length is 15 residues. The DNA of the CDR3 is TGCGCCAGCAGTCAATCAAGGGGACAGACCTACGAGCAGTACTTC. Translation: CASSQSRGQTYEQYF.

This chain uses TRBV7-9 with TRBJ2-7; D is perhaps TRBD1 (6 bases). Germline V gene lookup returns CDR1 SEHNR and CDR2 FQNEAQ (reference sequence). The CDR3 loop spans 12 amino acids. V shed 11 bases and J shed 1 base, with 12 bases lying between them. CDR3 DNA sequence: TGTGCCGTGGATACAGGGTCCTACGAGCAGTACTTC. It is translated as CAVDTGSYEQYF.

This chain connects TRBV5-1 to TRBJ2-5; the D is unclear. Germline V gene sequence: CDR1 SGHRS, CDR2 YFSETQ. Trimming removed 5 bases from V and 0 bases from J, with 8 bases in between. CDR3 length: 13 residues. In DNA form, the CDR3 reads TGCGCCAGCAGTCTTCAGCACCAAGAGACCCAGTACTTC. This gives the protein CASSLQHQETQYF.